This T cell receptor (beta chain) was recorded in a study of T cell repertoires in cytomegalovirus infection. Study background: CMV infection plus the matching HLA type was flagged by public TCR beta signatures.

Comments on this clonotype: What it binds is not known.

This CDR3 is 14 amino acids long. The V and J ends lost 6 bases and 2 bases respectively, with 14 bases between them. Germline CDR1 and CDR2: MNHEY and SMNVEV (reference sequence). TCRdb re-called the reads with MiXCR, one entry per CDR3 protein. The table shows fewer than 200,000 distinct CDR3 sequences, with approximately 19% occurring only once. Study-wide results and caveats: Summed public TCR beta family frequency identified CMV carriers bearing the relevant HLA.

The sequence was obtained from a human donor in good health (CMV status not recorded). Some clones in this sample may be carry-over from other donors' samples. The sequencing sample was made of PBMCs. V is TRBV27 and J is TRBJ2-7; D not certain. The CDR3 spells CASRAAIGAYEQYF. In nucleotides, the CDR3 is TGTGCCAGCAGGGCCGCGATCGGCGCCTACGAGCAGTACTTC.